Presented here are 28 T cell receptor beta chains from one specimen sequenced in a study of cytomegalovirus exposure and HLA in healthy donors. Some clones are missing from TCRdb's copy, which holds only in-frame ones; the method was immunoSEQ multiplex PCR. The sample carries about 350,000 clones, 87% recorded once. Sequenced sample: PBMCs. These receptor sequences come from a woman in her 30s in good health and CMV-seropositive.

CDR3 DNA: TGTGCCAGCAGCGTATTAGGAGGGGCCTACAATGAGCAGTTCTTC. Translated, it gives CASSVLGGAYNEQFF. The chain employs TRBV9 and TRBJ2-1; D perhaps matches TRBD2 (6 bases). This CDR3 has 15 residues. Deletions cut 1 base from V and 2 bases from J, with 10 bases between. Germline V lookup: CDR1 SGDLS, CDR2 YYNGEE.

The rearrangement uses TRBV18 and TRBJ2-2; TRBD1 matches 9 bases. CDR1 KGHSH and CDR2 LQKENI come from the germline V gene. J was trimmed by 5 bases and V by 1 base; bases with no gene match: 2. This CDR3 contains 15 residues. The CDR3 nucleotides read TGTGCCAGCTCACCACGGACAGGGGTGACCGGGGAGCTGTTTTTT. It translates to CASSPRTGVTGELFF.

The chain employs TRBV5-6 and TRBJ2-2; 9 bases agree with TRBD1. Germline V gene lookup returns CDR1 SGHDT and CDR2 YYEEEE. Trimming removed 3 bases from V and 6 bases from J; junction bases left unmatched: 3. The CDR3 extends over 14 amino acids. The CDR3 bases are TGTGCCAGCAGCTGGGGGACAGGGTCCGGGGAGCTGTTTTTT. Protein product: CASSWGTGSGELFF.

In DNA form, the CDR3 reads TGCGCCAGCAGCGACAGTGGGGGGAGCAACTATGGCTACACCTTC. Translated: CASSDSGGSNYGYTF. This sequence joins TRBV5-1 and TRBJ1-2; tentative D call: TRBD1 (5 bases). The CDR3 is 15 residues long. V was trimmed by 4 bases and J by 2 bases, leaving 15 bases between them. The germline V gene encodes CDR1 SGHRS and CDR2 YFSETQ.

This rearrangement joins TRBV27 to TRBJ2-1; TRBD2 matches 11 bases. This CDR3 contains 16 residues. Germline-derived CDR1 and CDR2 are MNHEY and SMNVEV (reference sequence). Trimming removed 2 bases from V and 8 bases from J; junction bases left unmatched: 8. CDR3 residues: CASSLKGSGGAYEQFF. The CDR3 bases are TGTGCCAGCAGTTTAAAGGGTAGCGGGGGGGCCTATGAGCAGTTCTTC.

The chain carries TRBV11-2 and TRBJ2-1; possibly TRBD1 for D (5 bases). Trimming cost V 5 bases and J 10 bases, with 18 bases left between them. There are 14 residues in the CDR3. Germline values: CDR1 SGHAT, CDR2 FQNNGV. As DNA, the CDR3 is TGTGCCAGCAGCACCGTGCAGGGCTATCAGGAGCAGTTCTTC. This encodes CASSTVQGYQEQFF.

The genes are TRBV29-1 and TRBJ1-2, with 8 bases matching TRBD1. CDR3 length equals 12 residues. Germline lookup yields CDR1 SQVTM and CDR2 ANQGSEA. Losses at the gene ends were 4 bases for V and 4 bases for J; bases not matched to a gene: 2. The CDR3 reads CSVAGGSYGYTF. The DNA for the CDR3 is TGCAGCGTTGCAGGGGGCAGCTATGGCTACACCTTC.

V and J are TRBV27 and TRBJ1-1; D is ambiguous. This CDR3 has 16 amino acids. Trimming pared 3 bases from V and 3 bases from J, leaving 17 bases between. The germline gives CDR1 MNHEY, CDR2 SMNVEV (reference sequence). In DNA form, the CDR3 reads TGTGCCAGCAGTTTCACAACTCCGGACGGATACACTGAAGCTTTCTTT. Its translation is CASSFTTPDGYTEAFF.

The V gene is TRBV7-3, the J gene TRBJ2-7; maybe TRBD2 (6 bases). Trimming stripped 1 base from V and 6 bases from J, with 16 bases between. Germline V gene lookup returns CDR1 SGHTA and CDR2 FQGTGA. There are 15 residues in the CDR3. The CDR3 nucleotides are TGTGCCAGCAGCTTAATGGGCGGAGGAGGGTCCGAGCAGTACTTC. This translates into CASSLMGGGGSEQYF.

The V and J genes are TRBV6-5 and TRBJ1-4; D might be TRBD1 (6 bases). The CDR3 spans 16 residues. Per the germline V gene, CDR1 is MNHEY and CDR2 is SVGAGI. V was trimmed by 2 bases and J by 1 base, leaving 11 bases between them. CDR3 DNA sequence: TGTGCCAGCAGTTACAGGGGGGGTGGAACTAATGAAAAACTGTTTTTT. This gives the protein CASSYRGGGTNEKLFF.

V usage is TRBV7-6 and J usage is TRBJ2-7, with 8 bases lining up with TRBD1. This CDR3 has 13 residues. The V gene end was trimmed by 5 bases and the J gene end by 3 bases; junction bases not matched to a gene: 3. Germline assignment: CDR1 SGHVS and CDR2 FNYEAQ. The CDR3 sequence is CASSIGQGYEQYF. The CDR3 DNA follows: TGTGCCAGCAGCATTGGACAGGGCTACGAGCAGTACTTC.

Of note for this clone: Other DNA variants within this sample encode the same CDR3. This sequence joins TRBV7-2 and TRBJ2-3; TRBD2 matches 15 bases. J was trimmed by 3 bases and V by 3 bases; bases with no gene match: 4. This CDR3 spans 17 amino acids. Germline values: CDR1 SGHTA, CDR2 FQGNSA. The CDR3 loop is CASSLAGLAGGTDTQYF. CDR3 sequence (DNA): TGTGCCAGCAGCTTGGCGGGACTAGCGGGGGGTACAGATACGCAGTATTTT.

The J gene is TRBJ2-2, the V gene TRBV14, with D unclear. Per the germline V gene, CDR1 is SGHDN and CDR2 is FVKESK. Trimming stripped 4 bases from V and 5 bases from J, with 8 bases between. This CDR3 is 13 amino acids long. The CDR3 is CASSRTETGELFF. CDR3 sequence (DNA): TGTGCCAGCAGCCGAACAGAGACCGGGGAGCTGTTTTTT.

The chain couples TRBV7-3 to TRBJ2-1, with 10 bases matching TRBD2. V shed 5 bases, J shed 7 bases, and the junction held 8 bases outside the gene matches. The CDR3 sequence is 15 residues long. CDR1 SGHTA and CDR2 FQGTGA come from the germline V gene. DNA for the CDR3: TGTGCCAGCAGCCCTTTGGGACTAGCGCGAAATGAGCAGTTCTTC. Translation gives CASSPLGLARNEQFF. Based on the CDR3 plus reference TRBV7-3 and TRBJ2-1, the full variable domain is GAGVSQTPSNKVTEKGKYVELRCDPISGHTALYWYRQSLGQGPEFLIYFQGTGAADDSGLPNDRFFAVRPEGSVSTLKIQRTERGDSAVYLCASSPLGLARNEQFFGPGTRLTVL.

CDR3 sequence (DNA): TGTGCCAGCAGCTTAAGGGATTCCTACGAGCAGTACTTC. It yields the protein CASSLRDSYEQYF. The chain uses TRBV7-9 and TRBJ2-7; D is uncertain. Trimming stripped 2 bases from V and 1 base from J, with 6 bases between. The CDR3 extends over 13 amino acids. Looked up from germline, CDR1 is SEHNR and CDR2 is FQNEAQ (reference sequence).

The rearrangement uses TRBV19 and TRBJ2-1, with a weak D call TRBD2 (5 bases). CDR3 length: 16 amino acids. Trimming pared 3 bases from V and 6 bases from J, leaving 18 bases between. The germline V gene encodes CDR1 LNHDA and CDR2 SQIVND (reference sequence). As DNA, the CDR3 is TGTGCCAGTAGTATGAACACGGTTAACGAGGGCAATGAGCAGTTCTTC. Translation gives CASSMNTVNEGNEQFF.

The rearrangement joins TRBV7-9 to TRBJ1-4, with D possibly being TRBD1 (6 bases). CDR1 SEHNR and CDR2 FQNEAQ come from the germline V gene (reference sequence). The CDR3 sequence is 15 residues long. V gave up 4 bases and J gave up 8 bases, with 17 bases separating them. The CDR3 loop is CASSSIRTGAEKLFF. The CDR3 region has the DNA TGTGCCAGCAGCTCTATACGGACGGGGGCAGAAAAACTGTTTTTT.

This sequence joins TRBV9 and TRBJ2-2; D remains ambiguous. This CDR3 contains 12 residues. Germline loops: CDR1 SGDLS, CDR2 YYNGEE. The V end lost 5 bases, the J end lost 5 bases, and 7 bases lay between the germline ends. The CDR3 protein is CASRTGTGELFF. CDR3 coding DNA: TGTGCCAGCAGGACCGGGACCGGGGAGCTGTTTTTT.

The rearrangement links TRBV30 to TRBJ2-2, with TRBD2 matching 7 bases. The CDR3 extends over 14 amino acids. Germline assignment: CDR1 GTSNPN and CDR2 SVGIG (reference sequence). V lost 1 base and J lost 5; bases outside the gene matches: 4. As DNA, the CDR3 is TGTGCCTGGAGTGGCGGGAGCTTAACCGGGGAGCTGTTTTTT. Residues: CAWSGGSLTGELFF.

This clone was counted a few times. V and J are TRBV10-3 and TRBJ2-7; D possibly uses TRBD1 or TRBD2 (5 bases each). V lost 6 bases and J lost 3, with 15 bases in between. From germline, CDR1 is ENHRY and CDR2 SYGVKD. This CDR3 spans 14 amino acids. In nucleotides, the CDR3 is TGTGCCATCAGCCCAAGAGGGGTAGACTACGAGCAGTACTTC. Its protein product is CAISPRGVDYEQYF.

This chain links TRBV28 with TRBJ1-2, with D unclear. The CDR3 has 13 residues. The germline V gene encodes CDR1 MDHEN and CDR2 SYDVKM. V gave up 1 base and J gave up 6 bases, with 9 bases separating them. The CDR3 DNA is TGTGCCAGCAGTTTATCGGGAGGAGATGGCTACACCTTC. As protein: CASSLSGGDGYTF.

V and J are TRBV9 and TRBJ2-7; 11 bases align to TRBD1. This CDR3 is built from 15 residues. With 0 bases clipped from V and 3 bases from J, the junction kept 2 bases outside the gene matches. Germline CDR1 and CDR2: SGDLS and YYNGEE. CDR3 loop: CASSVAGTGGYEQYF. CDR3 sequence (DNA): TGTGCCAGCAGCGTAGCCGGGACAGGGGGCTACGAGCAGTACTTC.

The V call is TRBV5-1, the J call TRBJ2-7; D may be TRBD2 (5 bases). The CDR3 is 14 amino acids. The V end lost 4 bases, the J end lost 2 bases, and 13 bases lay between the germline ends. Per germline, CDR1 SGHRS and CDR2 YFSETQ. This CDR3 is CASSLARPTYEQYF. In DNA, the CDR3 is TGCGCCAGCAGCCTAGCTAGACCAACCTACGAGCAGTACTTC. The whole variable domain, filled in from reference TRBV5-1 and TRBJ2-7, reads KAGVTQTPRYLIKTRGQQVTLSCSPISGHRSVSWYQQTPGQGLQFLFEYFSETQRNKGNFPGRFSGRQFSNSRSEMNVSTLELGDSALYLCASSLARPTYEQYFGPGTRLTVT.

This chain links TRBV11-2 with TRBJ1-2, with TRBD1 as a possible D gene (5 bases). V gave up 0 bases and J gave up 1 base, with 18 bases separating them. Looked up from germline, CDR1 is SGHAT and CDR2 is FQNNGV. This CDR3 has 18 amino acids. CDR3 in DNA: TGTGCCAGCAGCTTAGATATGGGGGTGGGAAGTTTTAACTATGGCTACACCTTC. This codes for CASSLDMGVGSFNYGYTF.

This sequence joins TRBV9 and TRBJ2-5, with D perhaps given as TRBD1 or TRBD2 (5 bases each). The V end was cut by 0 bases, the J end by 1 base, with 7 bases between. Germline-derived CDR1 and CDR2 are SGDLS and YYNGEE. The CDR3 has 14 residues. In nucleotides, the CDR3 is TGTGCCAGCAGCGTAGTTGGGGGCCAAGAGACCCAGTACTTC. Residues: CASSVVGGQETQYF.

The chain employs TRBV28 and TRBJ1-4; possible D gene TRBD1, 6 bases. Per the germline V gene, CDR1 is MDHEN and CDR2 is SYDVKM. The CDR3 loop spans 14 amino acids. V gave up 2 bases and J gave up 8 bases, with 12 bases separating them. The CDR3, as DNA: TGTGCCAGCAGTTTAGGCAGGGGAAAAGAAAAACTGTTTTTT. Its protein product is CASSLGRGKEKLFF. Together with reference TRBV28 and TRBJ1-4, the CDR3 gives the full variable domain: DVKVTQSSRYLVKRTGEKVFLECVQDMDHENMFWYRQDPGLGLRLIYFSYDVKMKEKGDIPEGYSVSREKKERFSLILESASTNQTSMYLCASSLGRGKEKLFFGSGTQLSVL.

This chain joins TRBV5-1 and TRBJ1-2; tentative D call: TRBD1 (6 bases). CDR1 is SGHRS, CDR2 YFSETQ, per germline. V was cut by 5 bases and J by 6 bases, with 17 bases left in between. The CDR3 covers 14 residues. The CDR3 is CASSSETGLDGYTF. CDR3 DNA: TGCGCCAGCAGTTCGGAAACAGGGTTGGATGGCTACACCTTC.

CDR3 sequence reads: CASRRTGTYEQYF. In DNA form, the CDR3 reads TGTGCCAGCAGACGGACGGGTACCTACGAGCAGTACTTC. The J gene is TRBJ2-7, the V gene TRBV5-6; no definite D call. Germline assignment: CDR1 SGHDT and CDR2 YYEEEE. This CDR3 comprises 13 residues. Trimming cost V 5 bases and J 2 bases, with 11 bases left between them.